The present T cell receptor beta chain was sequenced within a study of T-cell memory formation after mild COVID-19. General study findings and limits: Contracting CD4+ clones lay largely in CM and EM, with CD8+ ones residing in EMRA. Day 15 to 85 contractors were CD4/CD8 balanced; later expanders leaned CD4+. The study detected some responding clones in pre-infection memory, suggesting cross-reactive memory joined.

This clonotype appeared a few times. Its antigen is unknown. CDR1 is SGHNT, CDR2 YYREEE, per germline (reference sequence). The junction had 8 bases not matched to a gene; V was cut back by 4 bases and J by 3 bases. This CDR3 contains 15 residues. From 5'RACE with constant-segment primers came TCR alpha and TCR beta cDNA libraries that carried sample barcodes and UMIs. TCRdb reanalysed the 5' RACE reads using MiXCR and keeps one entry per CDR3 protein. The sample holds approximately 350,000 distinct CDR3 sequences, over 10% seen once. The receptor's source is a man between 18 and 35 years old who had mild COVID-19 (a few samples of this study predate the infection). Cell type and time point are not known. V and J are TRBV5-4 and TRBJ2-3; 7 bases match TRBD2. Input material: PBMCs or a T cell subset sorted from them (not recorded which). Written as DNA, the CDR3 is TGTGCCAGCAGCCGAAGGCTAGCGGTGACAGATACGCAGTATTTT. Protein: CASSRRLAVTDTQYF. The full variable domain, its missing parts supplied by reference TRBV5-4 and TRBJ2-3, is ETGVTQSPTHLIKTRGQQVTLRCSSQSGHNTVSWYQQALGQGPQFIFQYYREEENGRGNFPPRFSGLQFPNYSSELNVNALELDDSALYLCASSRRLAVTDTQYFGPGTRLTVL.